Reported below is one TCR beta chain. This sample is drawn from a study of blood T cell repertoires in COVID-19. Study-wide context: Donors in the United States, Italy and Spain gave samples during acute or convalescent COVID-19. PBMCs, B-cell-depleted T cells, or T cells were the source of the cDNA or gDNA that made up the material.

The CDR3 extends over 15 amino acids. V lost 5 bases to trimming and J lost 5 bases, with 13 bases between them. CDR1 is MDHEN, CDR2 SYDVKM, per germline. The cohort comprised adults aged 18 to 89 years residing in 24 US areas. Recovered participants had two consecutive negative NP/OP PCR tests, healthcare professional clearance, or symptom resolution. The method was immunoSEQ multiplex PCR; TCRdb's version includes in-frame clones alone and lacks a portion of them. The repertoire includes almost 250,000 clones, around 89% of them detected once, and under 5% sits in the top ten. Sequenced sample: PBMCs or T cells enriched from blood (not recorded which). The rearrangement uses TRBV28 and TRBJ1-6; weak D call: TRBD1 (5 bases). The sequence was obtained from a woman aged 25 to 39 who had recovered from COVID-19. CDR3 in amino acids: CASSGLQANNSPLHF. In DNA form, the CDR3 reads TGTGCCAGCAGTGGCCTACAGGCGAATAATTCACCCCTCCACTTT. Using reference TRBV28 and TRBJ1-6 for the parts outside the CDR3, the full variable domain is DVKVTQSSRYLVKRTGEKVFLECVQDMDHENMFWYRQDPGLGLRLIYFSYDVKMKEKGDIPEGYSVSREKKERFSLILESASTNQTSMYLCASSGLQANNSPLHFGNGTRLTVT.